The present T cell receptor (beta chain) was sequenced within a study of blood T cell repertoires in COVID-19. About the study: The United States, Italy and Spain provided the acute and convalescent COVID-19 samples. Sources were T cells, B-cell-depleted T cells, or PBMCs; the material itself was cDNA or gDNA.

V was clipped by 2 bases and J by 3 bases, with 8 bases between them. The CDR3 consists of 13 residues. In germline, CDR1 is SGHRS, CDR2 YFSETQ. Methods used by the authors: The assay estimated nucleated cells by amplifying reference gene primers. Assay: immunoSEQ multiplex PCR; the TCRdb copy retains only in-frame clones and omits some. That table supplies the V and J calls and clone size; D and trimming were determined from the DNA. The sample records 150,000 to 200,000 clones, 75% to 90% being singletons. The sequenced sample was peripheral blood. The receptor was isolated from a man aged 65 to 85 with active or convalescent COVID-19. The V call is TRBV5-1, the J call TRBJ2-5, with a tentative D call TRBD1 (5 bases). Written as DNA, the CDR3 is TGCGCCAGCAGCTTTGGCAGGGAAGAGACCCAGTACTTC. Residues: CASSFGREETQYF.